The 11 T cell receptor beta chains reported below all come from one sample, sequenced in a study of shared T cell receptors in the human thymus. Here immunoSEQ multiplex PCR was the method, and the copy in TCRdb shows in-frame clones only, minus some. The top ten clones hold 0.008% to 0.011% of a sample with fewer than 700,000 clones, more than 75% of them seen once. This sample was also put to use in a study of human thymus T cells.

Input material: thymocytes. These receptors came from a boy in the first two years of life with a congenital heart defect.

The chain joins TRBV7-2 to TRBJ2-5, with 7 bases matching TRBD1. In germline, CDR1 is SGHTA, CDR2 FQGNSA. The CDR3 runs to 14 residues. V was clipped by 3 bases and J by 5 bases; unmatched bases: 6. CDR3 region: CASSLDRKGETQYF. CDR3 sequence (DNA): TGTGCCAGCAGCTTGGACAGGAAGGGGGAGACCCAGTACTTC.

The chain is built from TRBV28 and TRBJ2-3; D perhaps matches TRBD1 (6 bases). CDR1 is MDHEN and CDR2 is SYDVKM in the germline V gene. Between the trimmed V and J ends, which lost 3 bases and 3 bases, there was a span of 13 bases. The length of the CDR3 is 15 residues. This CDR3 reads CASSFRRGATDTQYF. Here the CDR3 DNA reads TGTGCCAGCAGTTTTCGCAGGGGAGCAACAGATACGCAGTATTTT. The whole variable domain, filled in from reference TRBV28 and TRBJ2-3, reads DVKVTQSSRYLVKRTGEKVFLECVQDMDHENMFWYRQDPGLGLRLIYFSYDVKMKEKGDIPEGYSVSREKKERFSLILESASTNQTSMYLCASSFRRGATDTQYFGPGTRLTVL.

V and J are TRBV4-3 and TRBJ1-4; 10 positions match TRBD1. This CDR3 is built from 18 residues. V was pared by 0 bases and J by 2 bases, with 6 bases of the junction left unmatched. Per the germline V gene, CDR1 is LGHNA and CDR2 is YSLEER. The CDR3 sequence: CASSQDQGQGVTNEKLFF. The CDR3 coding sequence is TGCGCCAGCAGCCAAGACCAAGGACAGGGGGTGACTAATGAAAAACTGTTTTTT.

V usage is TRBV2 and J usage is TRBJ2-7; D call uncertain. V was cut by 6 bases and J by 2 bases, with 11 bases left in between. Germline loops: CDR1 SNHLY, CDR2 FYNNEI. The CDR3 spans 13 residues. The CDR3 loop reads CASRNDTTYEQYF. The DNA of the CDR3 is TGTGCCAGCAGGAACGACACAACCTACGAGCAGTACTTC.

The chain uses TRBV13 and TRBJ2-3; 7 nucleotides match TRBD2. With 2 bases clipped from V and 6 bases from J, the junction kept 11 bases outside the gene matches. CDR3 length: 16 amino acids. Germline lookup yields CDR1 PRHDT and CDR2 FYEKMQ (reference sequence). CDR3: CASSLRQLVSGDTQYF. CDR3 coding DNA: TGTGCCAGCAGCTTAAGGCAGCTAGTTAGCGGGGATACGCAGTATTTT.

The rearrangement uses TRBV5-4 and TRBJ2-7; 9 nucleotides line up with TRBD2. The CDR3 consists of 18 residues. The V segment lost 3 bases and the J segment 3 bases; nucleotides outside the gene matches: 16. Germline CDR1 and CDR2: SGHNT and YYREEE (reference sequence). CDR3 amino acids: CASSSKGPGTSIHYEQYF. The CDR3 DNA reads as TGTGCCAGCAGCTCAAAGGGTCCCGGGACTAGCATTCACTACGAGCAGTACTTC.

The gene calls are TRBV7-8 and TRBJ2-7; 7 nucleotides match TRBD1. The CDR3 sequence is 15 residues long. Trimming at V came to 4 bases and at J to 3 bases, leaving 9 bases not matched to a gene. CDR1 and CDR2 (germline): SGHVS, FQNEAQ. CDR3: CASSYSGQVNYEQYF. The CDR3 nucleotides read TGTGCCAGCAGCTACTCAGGACAGGTAAACTACGAGCAGTACTTC.

The rearrangement uses TRBV10-3 and TRBJ2-7; 7 bases fit TRBD1. This CDR3 has 13 residues. CDR1 and CDR2 from the germline V gene are ENHRY and SYGVKD. Trimming removed 6 bases from V and 3 bases from J; junction bases left unmatched: 5. The chain's CDR3 is CAISDREHYEQYF. CDR3 DNA sequence: TGTGCCATCAGCGACAGGGAACACTACGAGCAGTACTTC.

The chain combines TRBV14 with TRBJ2-5; D possibly corresponds to TRBD2 (5 bases). The CDR3 consists of 18 residues. V lost 0 bases, J lost 2 bases, and 19 bases lay in between. Germline CDR1 reads SGHDN; CDR2 reads FVKESK. In DNA, the CDR3 is TGTGCCAGCAGCCAAGAGCGCCTATTATCAGCGGCACAAGAGACCCAGTACTTC. Its protein is CASSQERLLSAAQETQYF.

This clone was counted between two and nine times. The chain's CDR3 is CASSNGAGSYNEQFF. In DNA form, the CDR3 reads TGTGCCAGCAGCAACGGAGCGGGCTCCTACAATGAGCAGTTCTTC. The chain has TRBV21-1 and TRBJ2-1; the table's D call of TRBD2 was not tested on the DNA. TRBV21-1 counts as a pseudogene. The CDR3 has 15 amino acids.

This chain connects TRBV7-6 to TRBJ2-2; 9 positions agree with TRBD2. The germline gives CDR1 SGHVS, CDR2 FNYEAQ. The J segment lost 1 base and the V segment lost 1 base, leaving 4 bases of the junction unmatched. The CDR3 contains 17 residues. CDR3 residues: CASSLGPSGKNTGELFF. CDR3 DNA: TGTGCCAGCAGCTTAGGGCCTAGCGGGAAGAACACCGGGGAGCTGTTTTTT.